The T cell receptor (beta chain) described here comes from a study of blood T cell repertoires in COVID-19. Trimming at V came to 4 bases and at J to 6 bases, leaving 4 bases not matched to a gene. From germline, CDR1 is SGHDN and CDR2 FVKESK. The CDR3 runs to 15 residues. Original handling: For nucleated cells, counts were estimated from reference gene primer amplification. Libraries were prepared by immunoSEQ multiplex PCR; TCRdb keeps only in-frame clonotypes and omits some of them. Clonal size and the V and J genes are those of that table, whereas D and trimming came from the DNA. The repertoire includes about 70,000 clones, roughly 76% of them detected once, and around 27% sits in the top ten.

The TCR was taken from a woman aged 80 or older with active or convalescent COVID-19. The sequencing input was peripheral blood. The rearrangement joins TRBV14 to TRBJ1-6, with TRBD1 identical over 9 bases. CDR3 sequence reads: CASSPGQGINSPLHF. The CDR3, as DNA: TGTGCCAGCAGCCCCGGACAGGGGATTAATTCACCCCTCCACTTT.